This TCR beta chain is from a study of blood T cell repertoires in COVID-19. As for the study in general: There were acute and convalescent COVID-19 samples, and they came from the United States, Italy and Spain. From T cells, B-cell-depleted T cells, or PBMCs came the material, which was cDNA or gDNA.

CDR3 length: 14 residues. The germline CDR1 and CDR2 sequences are GTSNPN and SVGIG (reference sequence). Trimming stripped 0 bases from V and 1 base from J, with 10 bases between. Methods used by the authors: Reference gene primer amplification gave nucleated cell count estimates. The protocol was immunoSEQ multiplex PCR, while the TCRdb copy is restricted to in-frame clones and leaves out a portion. V and J calls and clone size come straight from that table; D and trimming were deduced from the DNA. This table holds around 230,000 clones, 87% found once. This TCR derives from a man aged 18 to 30 with acute COVID-19. This chain links TRBV30 with TRBJ2-7; D not resolved. Material: PBMCs or T cells enriched from blood (not recorded which). This CDR3 is CAWSVSSDSYEQYF. CDR3 sequence (DNA): TGTGCCTGGAGTGTTAGTAGTGATTCCTACGAGCAGTACTTC.